A selection of T cell receptor beta chains follows, all from one sample in a study of response to subunit inactivated influenza vaccine. TCRdb itself ran the RT-PCR reads through MiXCR, one entry per CDR3 protein. The repertoire consists of about 190,000 distinct CDR3 sequences, with about an eighth occurring once and the leading ten covering about 26%. Sequencing was performed on CD8+ T cells sorted from PBMCs, taken around 5 days after vaccination. The receptors were sampled from a man aged 50-59 years who received an inactivated influenza vaccine. Each CDR3 is given with its conserved first and last residue. D genes are given only for firm matches. Rows may omit the clone size; those that give it use once, few, many or a size class.

J | V | size | D | DNA | CDR3
TRBJ2-5 | TRBV7-8 | NA | NA | TGTGCCAGCAGCTTCAAGGTGGGGCTAGATCGAGAGACCCAGTACTTC | CASSFKVGLDRETQYF
TRBJ1-5 | TRBV4-1 | many | TRBD1 | TGCGCCAGCAGCCCTCGGACAGGGGGCTATGGAGAGAATAATCAGCCCCAGCATTTT | CASSPRTGGYGENNQPQHF
TRBJ2-3 | TRBV11-2 | few | TRBD2 | TGTGCCAGCAGCCCCTGGCGGGGGGTGACAGATACGCAGTATTTT | CASSPWRGVTDTQYF
TRBJ1-4 | TRBV5-1 | few | TRBD1 | TGCGCCAGCAGCCCCTGGGACAGGGGTAGTGAAAAACTGTTTTTT | CASSPWDRGSEKLFF
TRBJ1-4 | TRBV12-3/TRBV12-4 | few | NA | TGTGCCAGCAGTACTCAGGAAAAACTGTTTTTT | CASSTQEKLFF
TRBJ2-7 | TRBV2 | once | NA | TGTGCCAGCAGTGAAATCCCGCAGGGTCCCCACGAGCAGTACTTC | CASSEIPQGPHEQYF
TRBJ2-1 | TRBV13 | NA | NA | TGTGCCAGCAGCTTAGTTGAGGCTGGCTCCTACAATGAGCAGTTCTTC | CASSLVEAGSYNEQFF
TRBJ2-4 | TRBV24-1 | few | TRBD2 | TGTGCCACCGGCGCTAGCGGGAGCAAAAACATTCAGTACTTC | CATGASGSKNIQYF
TRBJ2-5 | TRBV4-2 | few | NA | TGTGCCAGCAGCCAAGCGCCCCTACCCCAAGAGACCCAGTACTTC | CASSQAPLPQETQYF
TRBJ2-1 | TRBV5-1 | NA | TRBD2 | TGCGCCAGCAGCTACCCAAAGGGACTAGCGGGGACTGCATACAATGAGCAGTTCTTC | CASSYPKGLAGTAYNEQFF
TRBJ1-5 | TRBV12-3/TRBV12-4 | many | NA | TGTGCCAGCAGTTCCCTCCCCACGGGGCGGGGGCCTGAGCCCCAGCATTTT | CASSSLPTGRGPEPQHF
TRBJ1-4 | TRBV4-3 | NA | NA | TGCGCCAGCAGCCAATTATTTCCAACTAATGAAAAACTGTTTTTT | CASSQLFPTNEKLFF
TRBJ2-5 | TRBV27 | NA | TRBD1 | TGTGCCAGCAGTATCAACAGGGGATTAGAGACCCAGTACTTC | CASSINRGLETQYF
TRBJ2-2 | TRBV7-2 | NA | TRBD2 | TGTGCCAGCAGCTTAGGGCTAGCGGGGTACACCGGGGAGCTGTTTTTT | CASSLGLAGYTGELFF
TRBJ2-3 | TRBV15 | few | NA | TGTGCCACCAGCGAGTGGTCCCGCACAGATACGCAGTATTTT | CATSEWSRTDTQYF
TRBJ2-3 | TRBV10-2 | few | TRBD1 | TGCGCCAGCATGGGGGCTGGCAGGGGGTTGGCAGATACGCAGTATTTT | CASMGAGRGLADTQYF
TRBJ2-1 | TRBV6-2/TRBV6-3 | NA | TRBD2 | TGTGCCAGCAGTTACTCGTCGCTAGCGGCCGAATACAATGAGCAGTTCTTC | CASSYSSLAAEYNEQFF
TRBJ2-7 | TRBV7-2 | few | NA | TGTGCCAGCAGCTTCACCAGGGGCCTCTACGAGCAGTACTTC | CASSFTRGLYEQYF
TRBJ1-1 | TRBV28 | NA | NA | TGTGCCAGCAGTTTAATGGCAGGGAACACTGAAGCTTTCTTT | CASSLMAGNTEAFF
TRBJ1-5 | TRBV15 | NA | NA | TGTGCCACCCGGGCCGGCGGGGTAGTCCAGCCCCAGCATTTT | CATRAGGVVQPQHF
TRBJ2-3 | TRBV4-3 | few | NA | TGCGCCAGCAGCCAAGCGGGCAGACAAGATAGCACAGATACGCAGTATTTT | CASSQAGRQDSTDTQYF
TRBJ2-1 | TRBV7-9 | NA | TRBD2 | TGTGCCAGCAGCTTTCGAGCGGGGGTCAATGAGCAGTTCTTC | CASSFRAGVNEQFF
TRBJ2-7 | TRBV6-2/TRBV6-3 | few | TRBD1 | TGTGCCAGCTGCTACAGGGGGCAAACCTACGAGCAGTACTTC | CASCYRGQTYEQYF
TRBJ2-3 | TRBV12-3/TRBV12-4 | many | NA | TGTGCCAGCAGTTTATTGGGGCAGGCCCGGACAGATACGCAGTATTTT | CASSLLGQARTDTQYF
TRBJ1-1 | TRBV6-2/TRBV6-3 | NA | NA | TGTGCCAGCAGTTACTCTTCCCTTGAAGCTTTCTTT | CASSYSSLEAFF
TRBJ2-3 | TRBV6-5 | many | TRBD2 | TGTGCCAGCAGTTACTCTTCTAGCGGGGGGGCCGATACGCAGTATTTT | CASSYSSSGGADTQYF
TRBJ1-6 | TRBV27 | NA | NA | TGTGCCAGCAGTTTTCTTGACGCAAATTCACCCCTCCACTTT | CASSFLDANSPLHF
TRBJ2-1 | TRBV19 | once | TRBD2 | TGTGCTCGTAGCGGGACCTACAATGAGCAGTTCTTC | CARSGTYNEQFF
TRBJ1-1 | TRBV9 | many | NA | TGTGCCAGCAGCGTAGCAGGCAGAGGCACTGAAGCTTTCTTT | CASSVAGRGTEAFF
TRBJ2-7 | TRBV10-3 | NA | NA | TGTGCCATCAGTGAGAAGACCTCCCTAACGTGGGAGCAGTACTTC | CAISEKTSLTWEQYF
TRBJ1-1 | TRBV5-1 | many | TRBD1 | TGCGCCAGCAGCGTAGGACAGGGTCCCACTGAAGCTTTCTTT | CASSVGQGPTEAFF
TRBJ1-1 | TRBV10-2 | few | NA | TGCGCCAGCAGGGGGAGGACGACTGAAGCTTTCTTT | CASRGRTTEAFF
TRBJ2-7 | TRBV20-1 | once | TRBD2 | TGCAGTGCTAGCCCTAGACTAGCGCCAAGCTCCTACGAGCAGTACTTC | CSASPRLAPSSYEQYF